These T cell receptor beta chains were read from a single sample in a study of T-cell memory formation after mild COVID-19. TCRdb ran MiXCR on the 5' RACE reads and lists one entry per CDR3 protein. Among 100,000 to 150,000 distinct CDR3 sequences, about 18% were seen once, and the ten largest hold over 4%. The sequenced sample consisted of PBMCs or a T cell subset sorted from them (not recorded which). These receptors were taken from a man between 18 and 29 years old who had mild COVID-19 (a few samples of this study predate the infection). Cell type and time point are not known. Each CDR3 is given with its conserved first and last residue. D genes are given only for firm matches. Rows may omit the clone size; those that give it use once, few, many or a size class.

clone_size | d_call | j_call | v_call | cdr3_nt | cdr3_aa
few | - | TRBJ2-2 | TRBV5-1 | TGCGCCAGCAGACCTAACGGGCTTGGCAACACCGGGGAGCTGTTTTTT | CASRPNGLGNTGELFF
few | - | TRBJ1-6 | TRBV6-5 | TGTGCCACTAGAGGGATCGATAATTCACCCCTCCACTTT | CATRGIDNSPLHF
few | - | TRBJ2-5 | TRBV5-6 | TGTGCCAGCAGCCCCCCGGGGGCGTGGGAGACCCAGTACTTC | CASSPPGAWETQYF
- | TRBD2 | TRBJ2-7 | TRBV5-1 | TGCGCCAGCAGCTTAGCTAGCGGGGAGCTGTACGAGCAGTACTTC | CASSLASGELYEQYF
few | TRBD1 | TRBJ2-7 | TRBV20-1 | TGCAGTGCTAGCCTCCCGGGACAGGGCGCGTACGAGCAGTACTTC | CSASLPGQGAYEQYF
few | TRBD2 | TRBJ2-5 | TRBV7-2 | TGTGCCAGCAGCTTAGGTGGTAGCGGGGTGGGAGAGACCCAGTACTTC | CASSLGGSGVGETQYF
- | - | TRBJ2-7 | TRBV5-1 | TGCGCCAGCAGCTCCGACGGAAGCTACGAGCAGTACTTC | CASSSDGSYEQYF
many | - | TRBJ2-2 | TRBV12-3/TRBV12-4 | TGTGCCAGCACCATACTAACCCCACGCGCCGGGGAGCTGTTTTTT | CASTILTPRAGELFF
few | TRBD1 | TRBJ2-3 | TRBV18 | TGTGCCAGCTCACCGCCGACAGGGGGACGAGATACGCAGTATTTT | CASSPPTGGRDTQYF
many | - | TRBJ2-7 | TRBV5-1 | TGCGCCAGCAGCACAACAGCATACGAGCAGTACTTC | CASSTTAYEQYF
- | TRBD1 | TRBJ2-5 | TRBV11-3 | TGTGCCAGCAGCCCGGACAGGGGGCAGGGGACCCAGTACTTC | CASSPDRGQGTQYF
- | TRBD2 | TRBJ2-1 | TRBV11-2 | TGTGCCAGCAGCTTAGAGGCTAGCGGGGGGGCCTACAATGAGCAGTTCTTC | CASSLEASGGAYNEQFF
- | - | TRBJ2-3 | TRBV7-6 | TGTGCCAGCAGCAAAGGGGGCGGGAGAGGCACAGATACGCAGTATTTT | CASSKGGGRGTDTQYF
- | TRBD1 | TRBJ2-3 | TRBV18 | TGTGCCAGCTCACCCCCGGGACAGAGCACAGATACGCAGTATTTT | CASSPPGQSTDTQYF
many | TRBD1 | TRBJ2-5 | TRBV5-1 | TGCGCCAGCAGGAGGACAGGGGGTATTCAAGAGACCCAGTACTTC | CASRRTGGIQETQYF
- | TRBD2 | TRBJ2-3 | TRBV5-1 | TGCGCCAGCAGCTTTACCAGCGGGGGGGCCCGAGATACGCAGTATTTT | CASSFTSGGARDTQYF
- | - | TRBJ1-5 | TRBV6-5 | TGTGCCAGCAGTTACTCGAGAGTGGGGGGCAATCAGCCCCAGCATTTT | CASSYSRVGGNQPQHF
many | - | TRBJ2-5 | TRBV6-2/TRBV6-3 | TGTGCCAGCAGCTCAGCGGAAGAGACCCAGTACTTC | CASSSAEETQYF
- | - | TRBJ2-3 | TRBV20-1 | TGCAGTGCTAGAGCGGGGGGCGGGGATACGAAGTATTTT | CSARAGGGDTKYF
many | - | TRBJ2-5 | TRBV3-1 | TGTGCCAGCAGCCAAGATCGGAGAGCGACCCAGTACTTC | CASSQDRRATQYF
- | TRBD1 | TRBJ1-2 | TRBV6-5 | TGTGCCAGCAGTTACACAGGGGCCGACCCCTCCTATGGCTACACCTTC | CASSYTGADPSYGYTF
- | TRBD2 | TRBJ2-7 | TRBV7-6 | TGTGCCAGCAGCTTAATAGCGGGGGGGACCTACGAGCAGTACTTC | CASSLIAGGTYEQYF